This T cell receptor (beta chain) is drawn from a study of T cell changes during pregnancy in multiple sclerosis. Using immunoSEQ multiplex PCR, the repertoire was profiled, and TCRdb retains in-frame clones only, with some absent. The sample carries roughly 69,000 clones, 90% to 95% recorded once. Trimming stripped 2 bases from V and 6 bases from J, with 8 bases between. The CDR3 sequence is 13 residues long. The germline gives CDR1 MRHNA, CDR2 SNTAGT. The sample in question was peripheral blood, obtained after pregnancy. The rearrangement joins TRBV6-4 to TRBJ2-1, with D perhaps matching TRBD1 (5 bases). The TCR originated in a female donor with multiple sclerosis, enrolled in a pregnancy study. In nucleotides, the CDR3 is TGTGCCAGCAGTGACGGGGCGGCCAATGAGCAGTTCTTC. Its translation: CASSDGAANEQFF.